The subject of this entry is one T cell receptor (beta chain). Clones were read by immunoSEQ multiplex PCR, and TCRdb kept only the in-frame ones, dropping some. The sample has 70,000 to 95,000 clones, about 91% seen once. This entry belongs to a study of T cell responses to AZD1222 COVID-19 vaccine. This TCR was sampled from an adult who received the AZD1222 COVID-19 vaccine. This sample comprised peripheral blood, obtained 28 days after the second AZD1222 dose.

CDR3 region: CSASPGSGANVLTF. Here the CDR3 DNA reads TGCAGTGCTAGTCCTGGCTCTGGGGCCAACGTCCTGACTTTC. The J gene is TRBJ2-6, the V gene TRBV20-1; D unresolved. Germline CDR1 is DFQATT and CDR2 is SNEGSKA (reference sequence). The V end was cut by 3 bases, the J end by 0 bases, with 6 bases between. The CDR3 contains 14 residues.